This entry features one T cell receptor (beta chain) sequence. Patients from Seattle were sampled longitudinally, starting during active infection. Germline V CDR1 and CDR2: GTSNPN, SVGIG (reference sequence). The V end was cut by 3 bases, the J end by 3 bases, with 11 bases between. This CDR3 is 13 amino acids long. This sample stems from a study of blood T cell repertoires in COVID-19. The wider study: The analysed material was cDNA or gDNA that came from T cells, B-cell-depleted T cells, or PBMCs.

Original processing notes: Estimates of nucleated cell counts were drawn from the amplification of reference gene primers. TCRdb's copy holds only in-frame clones and misses some; the assay was immunoSEQ multiplex PCR. D and trimming were read from the DNA, whereas the V and J calls and clone size are those reported in that table. The sample records 150,000 to 250,000 clones, 70% to 80% being singletons. The chain links TRBV30 to TRBJ1-1, with D perhaps TRBD1 (5 bases). This clonotype originated in a woman in her 40s with COVID-19, enrolled during active disease. What was sequenced was peripheral blood. This CDR3 is CAWSRGGDTEAFF. CDR3 bases: TGTGCCTGGAGCCGGGGGGGGGACACTGAAGCTTTCTTT.